This TCR beta chain appears in the sequencing data of a study of T cells in Graves' hyperthyroidism and ophthalmopathy. Points from the study as a whole: Before onset, ophthalmopathy was predicted by the model a median 6.5 months earlier.

Ten or more counts support this clonotype. Its antigen is not identified. TCR beta CDR3 regions were amplified from RNA. Primed by the HTBI set, a first-round RT-PCR was run on the TCR CDR3. TCRdb recomputed calls from the multiplex PCR reads with MiXCR, one row per CDR3 protein. The table has 300,000 to 450,000 distinct CDR3 sequences, 15% to 18% seen once; the top ten hold roughly 26%. Germline V lookup: CDR1 MNHNS, CDR2 SASEGT. The CDR3 is 14 residues long. The V and J ends lost 1 base and 5 bases, in that order; junction bases with no gene match: 4. This TCR derives from a young woman with Graves' hyperthyroidism that later progressed to Graves' ophthalmopathy. The sequenced sample was blood. This chain joins TRBV6-1 and TRBJ1-2, with 7 bases lining up with TRBD1. DNA of the CDR3: TGTGCCAGCAGTGAAGAAGGGACAGATTATGGCTACACCTTC. It translates to CASSEEGTDYGYTF.